The clone carrying this TCR beta chain was counted ten times or more. The data stem from a study of tumor-infiltrating lymphocytes in primary liver carcinoma. The CDR3 is 14 residues long. The V segment lost 7 bases and the J segment 4 bases; nucleotides outside the gene matches: 4. Germline values: CDR1 MDHEN, CDR2 SYDVKM. Constant-region priming of roughly 0.45 ug total RNA yielded TCR beta cDNA. Library construction for TCR beta comprised three nested multiplex PCR rounds performed with slightly modified ARM-PCR. Running roughly 10 cycles apiece, the first two PCR rounds relied on TRBV1-TRBV30 forward primers together with a C-beta reverse primer. MiXCR, applied by TCRdb to the multiplex PCR reads, yields one record per CDR3 protein. Seen here are tens of thousands of distinct CDR3 sequences, 75% observed once, and the top ten hold about 38%. Between about 20 and 30 mg of unsorted bulk tissue served as the source from which RNA and DNA were co-extracted.

The gene calls are TRBV28 and TRBJ2-3; 11 nucleotides line up with TRBD2. This TCR was recovered from a woman aged 25-40 years with primary liver carcinoma and hepatitis B virus infection. Source material: tumor-adjacent normal liver tissue. DNA of the CDR3: TGTGCCAGCACCTCTAGCGGGAGGCCAGATACGCAGTATTTT. It specifies CASTSSGRPDTQYF.